These 13 T cell receptor beta chains were all obtained from the same sample, sequenced in a study of graft-versus-host responses after intestinal transplantation. The data were produced by immunoSEQ multiplex PCR, yet TCRdb's version contains in-frame clones alone and is incomplete. Of roughly 70,000 clones listed, approximately 84% were seen once; the top ten hold 0.39%. No antigen is known for these receptors. Sample: unstimulated CD4+ T cells sorted from spleen or lymph node cells, taken before transplant. These receptors all stem from a human donor who was the organ donor for an intestinal transplant.

The chain joins TRBV6-1 to TRBJ2-7, with D perhaps matching TRBD2 (6 bases). The CDR3 has 15 residues. Germline CDR1 is MNHNS and CDR2 is SASEGT. Trimming took 2 bases from V and 2 from J, leaving 13 bases between them. The CDR3 loop reads CASSEMGLSAYEQYV. DNA for the CDR3: TGTGCCAGCAGTGAAATGGGACTGTCTGCCTACGAGCAGTACGTC.

This chain links TRBV7-9 with TRBJ1-3; 9 bases are shared with TRBD1. The CDR3 has 16 residues. The J segment lost 4 bases and the V segment lost 1 base, leaving 5 bases of the junction unmatched. Germline CDR1 reads SEHNR; CDR2 reads FQNEAQ (reference sequence). CDR3 region: CASSLVAGTGGNTIYF. Written as DNA, the CDR3 is TGTGCCAGCAGCTTAGTGGCCGGGACAGGGGGAAACACCATATATTTT.

This clone occurred a few times. This chain joins TRBV18 and TRBJ1-5; TRBD1 is a possible D gene (5 bases). Trimming removed 3 bases from V and 6 bases from J, with 9 bases in between. This CDR3 has 13 residues. The germline V gene encodes CDR1 KGHSH and CDR2 LQKENI. CDR3 in DNA: TGTGCCAGCTCACCGCAGGGTGCTCAGCCCCAGCATTTT. This codes for CASSPQGAQPQHF. Using reference TRBV18 and TRBJ1-5 for the parts outside the CDR3, the full variable domain is NAGVMQNPRHLVRRRGQEARLRCSPMKGHSHVYWYRQLPEEGLKFMVYLQKENIIDESGMPKERFSAEFPKEGPSILRIQQVVRGDSAAYFCASSPQGAQPQHFGDGTRLSIL.

The CDR3 DNA is TGTGCCAGCAGATTAGCGGGGGCTGGGACGAACACCGGGGAGCTGTTTTTT. As protein: CASRLAGAGTNTGELFF. The gene calls are TRBV28 and TRBJ2-2, with 9 bases fitting TRBD2. Germline V CDR1 and CDR2: MDHEN, SYDVKM. Trimming took 6 bases from V and 0 from J; bases not matched to a gene: 8. The CDR3 covers 17 residues. The whole variable domain, remainder taken from reference TRBV28 and TRBJ2-2, is DVKVTQSSRYLVKRTGEKVFLECVQDMDHENMFWYRQDPGLGLRLIYFSYDVKMKEKGDIPEGYSVSREKKERFSLILESASTNQTSMYLCASRLAGAGTNTGELFFGEGSRLTVL.

This chain joins TRBV6-5 and TRBJ2-1; TRBD2 aligns across 9 bases. This CDR3 is 15 amino acids long. The trim removed 4 bases at V and 3 bases at J, leaving 4 bases unmatched. Germline CDR1 MNHEY, CDR2 SVGAGI. The CDR3 here is CASSSASGDYNEQFF. CDR3 in DNA: TGTGCCAGCAGTTCGGCTAGCGGGGACTACAATGAGCAGTTCTTC.

V gene TRBV18 combines with J gene TRBJ2-1; TRBD1 agrees at 9 bases. Germline values: CDR1 KGHSH, CDR2 LQKENI. The CDR3 runs 14 residues. Germline trimming cut 2 bases from V and 5 bases from J; bases unmatched to any gene: 1. CDR3 region: CASSPGQGHNEQFF. CDR3 bases: TGTGCCAGCTCACCAGGACAGGGGCACAATGAGCAGTTCTTC.

The chain couples TRBV5-1 to TRBJ1-1; tentatively, D is TRBD1 (5 bases). The CDR3 has 13 residues. The V end lost 1 base, the J end lost 5 bases, and 9 bases lay between the germline ends. Germline CDR1 and CDR2: SGHRS and YFSETQ. CDR3 amino acids: CASSLYGGTEAFF. The CDR3 DNA sequence: TGCGCCAGCAGCTTGTATGGGGGGACTGAAGCTTTCTTT.

The chain carries TRBV6-5 and TRBJ2-1; possibly TRBD2 for D (7 bases). Germline V CDR1 and CDR2: MNHEY, SVGAGI. The CDR3 runs 15 residues. V was shortened by 7 bases and J by 2 bases, with 15 bases between the two germline ends. CDR3 in DNA: TGTGCCAGCAATGAGGGGGGGGGCCCCTACAATGAGCAGTTCTTC. This sequence encodes CASNEGGGPYNEQFF.

The chain links TRBV10-3 to TRBJ2-7; 8 nucleotides agree with TRBD1. From germline, CDR1 is ENHRY and CDR2 SYGVKD. Trimming cost V 6 bases and J 2 bases; bases outside gene matches: 9. The CDR3 is 15 amino acids. The CDR3 DNA sequence: TGTGCCATCAGCGAGACAGGACAGGGAACCTACGAGCAGTACGTC. Amino acid sequence: CAISETGQGTYEQYV.

This clone was found a few times. This rearrangement joins TRBV18 to TRBJ2-2; no firm D call. This CDR3 is 15 amino acids long. Germline V gene data show CDR1 as KGHSH and CDR2 as LQKENI. V was trimmed by 1 base and J by 5 bases, leaving 11 bases between them. CDR3 in DNA: TGTGCCAGCTCACCACTAGCAGAGATAACCGGGGAGCTGTTTTTT. Translated, it gives CASSPLAEITGELFF. The full variable domain, rest sourced from reference TRBV18 and TRBJ2-2, is NAGVMQNPRHLVRRRGQEARLRCSPMKGHSHVYWYRQLPEEGLKFMVYLQKENIIDESGMPKERFSAEFPKEGPSILRIQQVVRGDSAAYFCASSPLAEITGELFFGEGSRLTVL.

The chain employs TRBV12-2 and TRBJ1-5; the table gives TRBD1 as D, unverified against the DNA. TRBV12-2 is reported as a pseudogene. The CDR3 consists of 20 residues. The CDR3 coding sequence is TGTGCAAGGGGGGCCGGACAGTGGAAAACCGGGACAGTGGACAATCAGCCCCAGCATTTT. It codes for CARGAGQWKTGTVDNQPQHF.

The gene calls are TRBV5-1 and TRBJ2-7; 8 bases are shared with TRBD1. Germline trimming cut 3 bases from V and 0 bases from J; bases unmatched to any gene: 5. This CDR3 is 15 amino acids long. Germline values: CDR1 SGHRS, CDR2 YFSETQ. CDR3 sequence (DNA): TGCGCCAGCAGCTGGGGGGACAGGAGCTCCTACGAGCAGTACGTC. This translates into CASSWGDRSSYEQYV.

This clone occurred once. The V call is TRBV7-2, the J call TRBJ2-7; 7 nucleotides match TRBD1. Losses at the gene ends were 8 bases for V and 2 bases for J; bases not matched to a gene: 6. The CDR3 covers 13 residues. CDR1 is SGHTA, CDR2 FQGNSA, per germline. CDR3 nucleotides: TGTGCCAGCGACGACAGGGACACCTACGAGCAGTACGTC. Its protein is CASDDRDTYEQYV.